This T cell receptor beta chain emerged from a study of blood T cells in healthy people across ages. This CDR3 has 16 amino acids. Germline CDR1 is LGHDT and CDR2 is YNNKEL (reference sequence). V gave up 1 base and J gave up 2 bases; unmatched junction bases: 5. A sample-barcoded 5' primer and a J-beta primer mix were used in a second PCR of roughly 6 to 12 cycles. TCRdb reprocessed the 5' RACE reads via MiXCR and lists one record per CDR3 protein. The sample records 1.8 million or so distinct CDR3 sequences, about 39% being singletons. The rearrangement uses TRBV3-1 and TRBJ2-3; 8 positions agree with TRBD2. This receptor was taken from a human donor in good health. The sequencing sample was made of blood. The CDR3 DNA reads TGTGCCAGCAGCCAAGGAGCGGGGGCCCTCACAGATACGCAGTATTTT. It encodes CASSQGAGALTDTQYF.